These 22 T cell receptor beta chains originate from one sample sequenced in a study of T-cell reconstitution after alpha-beta-depleted transplantation in children. Library preparation (for TCRbeta) was performed with unique molecular identifiers. TCRdb used MiXCR to reprocess the PCR reads, holding one entry per CDR3 protein. The sample lists 250,000 to 300,000 distinct CDR3 sequences; about a tenth were seen once. Sequences were derived from PBMCs, sampled before TCRalphabeta/CD19-depleted stem cell transplant. The source is a boy less than two years old with acute myeloid leukemia, due to receive a stem cell transplant.

This clonotype has ten or more counts. The V gene is TRBV28, the J gene TRBJ1-2; TRBD1 matches 7 bases. This CDR3 is built from 13 residues. Trimming at V came to 6 bases and at J to 6 bases, leaving 7 bases not matched to a gene. Germline CDR1 MDHEN, CDR2 SYDVKM. CDR3 protein: CASSPNRGDGYTF. The CDR3, as DNA: TGTGCCAGCAGCCCAAACAGGGGTGATGGCTACACCTTC.

This clonotype has ten or more counts. The chain combines TRBV2 with TRBJ1-2; maybe TRBD1 (6 bases). This CDR3 region has 16 residues. Germline CDR1 is SNHLY and CDR2 is FYNNEI. V dropped 3 bases and J dropped 0 bases, with 14 bases sitting between them. CDR3 DNA: TGTGCCAGCAGTGACGGGGGGCTGGGGGCTAACTATGGCTACACCTTC. The encoded protein is CASSDGGLGANYGYTF.

This clonotype showed up many times. The chain links TRBV11-2 to TRBJ2-2; D is unclear. Per germline, CDR1 SGHAT and CDR2 FQNNGV. This CDR3 is 15 amino acids long. The ends were cut back, 2 bases at V and 2 bases at J, with 9 bases in the middle. CDR3 amino acids: CASSLRAFNTGELFF. CDR3 bases: TGTGCCAGCAGCTTAAGGGCCTTCAACACCGGGGAGCTGTTTTTT.

Comment on this clonotype: Possible read error: a much larger clone is one base away. V gene TRBV3-1 combines with J gene TRBJ2-7; D is ambiguous. The germline CDR1 and CDR2 sequences are LGHDT and YNNKEL (reference sequence). This CDR3 is built from 13 residues. The CDR3 nucleotides are TGTGCCAGCAGCCAAATGTACTCCTACGACCAGTACTTC. Translation: CASSQMYSYDQYF.

This clonotype has ten or more counts. This rearrangement joins TRBV7-9 to TRBJ1-1; TRBD1 is a possible D gene (5 bases). This CDR3 has 14 residues. CDR1 and CDR2 from the germline V gene are SEHNR and FQNEAQ (reference sequence). V shed 4 bases and J shed 5 bases, with 14 bases lying between them. CDR3 nucleotide sequence: TGTGCCAGCAGCTCTTCCCGGTGGGGGACTGAAGCTTTCTTT. Its translation: CASSSSRWGTEAFF.

The rearrangement joins TRBV19 to TRBJ2-5; 14 bases match TRBD2. The CDR3 is 18 amino acids. Trimming removed 5 bases from V and 4 bases from J; junction bases left unmatched: 12. In germline, CDR1 is LNHDA, CDR2 SQIVND (reference sequence). For the CDR3, the DNA is TGTGCCAGTAGTGCGAGACTAGCGGGAGGGCCGGTCGGAGAGACCCAGTACTTC. Translated, it gives CASSARLAGGPVGETQYF.

This clonotype has a count of ten or more. The V gene is TRBV5-1, the J gene TRBJ1-1, with a possible D match to TRBD1 (5 bases). V was cut by 4 bases and J by 0 bases, with 22 bases left in between. Per germline, CDR1 SGHRS and CDR2 YFSETQ. The CDR3 is made up of 18 amino acids. The CDR3 spells CASSVAAPGVGMNTEAFF. The CDR3 DNA sequence: TGCGCCAGCAGCGTGGCGGCCCCGGGGGTCGGGATGAACACTGAAGCTTTCTTT.

The table lists this clonotype with many counts. The chain carries TRBV7-9 and TRBJ2-1, with a weak D call TRBD1 (6 bases). Germline V gene data show CDR1 as SEHNR and CDR2 as FQNEAQ (reference sequence). V was shortened by 2 bases and J by 7 bases, with 12 bases between the two germline ends. CDR3 length: 14 amino acids. DNA for the CDR3: TGTGCCAGCAGCTTACCCCAGGGGATGAATGAGCAGTTCTTC. Its protein product is CASSLPQGMNEQFF. Based on the CDR3 plus reference TRBV7-9 and TRBJ2-1, the full variable domain is DTGVSQNPRHKITKRGQNVTFRCDPISEHNRLYWYRQTLGQGPEFLTYFQNEAQLEKSRLLSDRFSAERPKGSFSTLEIQRTEQGDSAMYLCASSLPQGMNEQFFGPGTRLTVL.

Worth noting for this clonotype: One end of the junction is discordant with germline, which a read error may explain. V is TRBV9 and J is TRBJ2-3, with 11 bases identical to TRBD2. The CDR3 is 15 residues long. CDR1 and CDR2 from the germline V gene are SGDLS and YYNGEE. DNA for the CDR3: TGTGCCAGCAGCGGTAGCGGGGGGGCCAAAGATACGGAGTATTTT. Its protein product is CASSGSGGAKDTEYF.

This clonotype was seen many times. The rearrangement uses TRBV7-3 and TRBJ2-5; tentative D call: TRBD2 (6 bases). This CDR3 is 15 amino acids long. V was clipped by 5 bases and J by 5 bases, with 18 bases between them. Germline-derived CDR1 and CDR2 are SGHTA and FQGTGA. CDR3 sequence reads: CASSPVGSGEETQYF. The CDR3 bases are TGTGCCAGCAGCCCCGTAGGTAGCGGTGAGGAGACCCAGTACTTC.

This clonotype appeared many times. The chain combines TRBV5-1 with TRBJ1-5; TRBD1 might be the D (5 bases). With 0 bases removed from V and 5 bases from J, the gap between germline ends came to 12 bases. CDR1 and CDR2 (germline): SGHRS, YFSETQ. The CDR3 sequence is 15 residues long. The CDR3 spells CASSLVAGRDQPQHF. DNA of the CDR3: TGCGCCAGCAGCTTGGTAGCAGGGAGGGATCAGCCCCAGCATTTT.

This clonotype came up many times. The chain couples TRBV29-1 to TRBJ1-2, with 11 bases lining up with TRBD1. The CDR3 consists of 14 residues. Germline assignment: CDR1 SQVTM and CDR2 ANQGSEA. V shed 4 bases and J 4 bases; nucleotides not matched to a gene: 5. Here the CDR3 DNA reads TGCAGCGTTGGCCAGGGACAGGGGGGCTATGGCTACACCTTC. This gives the protein CSVGQGQGGYGYTF.

This clonotype was counted many times. The chain recombines TRBV27 with TRBJ2-4; possible D gene TRBD1, 6 bases. CDR1 MNHEY and CDR2 SMNVEV come from the germline V gene (reference sequence). Trimming shortened V by 2 bases and J by 0 bases, and 11 bases separated the two germline ends. The CDR3 consists of 16 residues. The CDR3 loop is CASSLKDSLAKNIQYF. For the CDR3, the DNA is TGTGCCAGCAGTTTAAAGGACAGCTTAGCCAAAAACATTCAGTACTTC.

The V gene is TRBV19, the J gene TRBJ2-5; D possibly matches TRBD1 or TRBD2 (5 bases each). Per the germline V gene, CDR1 is LNHDA and CDR2 is SQIVND (reference sequence). V gave up 5 bases and J gave up 0 bases, with 19 bases separating them. The CDR3 sequence is 17 residues long. The CDR3 DNA reads TGTGCCAGTAGTGGACTTCCGGGCAGGGTGAACCAAGAGACCCAGTACTTC. This codes for CASSGLPGRVNQETQYF.

There are a few counts of this clonotype. The chain employs TRBV12-3 or TRBV12-4 and TRBJ1-5; no clear D. The CDR3 is 15 amino acids. Trimming left V 6 bases short and J 0 bases short, with 12 bases between. Here the CDR3 reads CASSLRRYSNQPQHF. CDR3 DNA: TGTGCCAGCAGCCTACGACGGTATAGCAATCAGCCCCAGCATTTT.

This clonotype was detected ten times or more. This chain links TRBV20-1 with TRBJ1-6; D gene ambiguous. CDR1 and CDR2 (germline): DFQATT, SNEGSKA (reference sequence). The CDR3 extends over 14 amino acids. Trimming took off 2 bases at V and 8 bases at J, with 13 bases between the two ends. This chain's CDR3 is CSARSAEVYSPLHF. The DNA of the CDR3 is TGCAGTGCTAGATCGGCGGAAGTCTATTCACCCCTCCACTTT.

At least ten counts were recorded for this clonotype. The chain uses TRBV25-1 and TRBJ2-5; D unclear. This CDR3 has 12 residues. The V end was cut by 4 bases, the J end by 9 bases, with 12 bases between. From germline, CDR1 is MGHDK and CDR2 SYGVNS. CDR3 sequence: CASSGTTRPQYF. CDR3 coding DNA: TGTGCCAGCAGTGGGACCACGAGGCCCCAGTACTTC. Based on the CDR3 plus reference TRBV25-1 and TRBJ2-5, the full variable domain is EADIYQTPRYLVIGTGKKITLECSQTMGHDKMYWYQQDPGMELHLIHYSYGVNSTEKGDLSSESTVSRIRTEHFPLTLESARPSHTSQYLCASSGTTRPQYFGPGTRLLVL.

On this clonotype: A much larger clone is a single base away; this may be a read error. The V call is TRBV7-2, the J call TRBJ1-1; a possible D gene is TRBD1 (6 bases). There are 15 residues in the CDR3. In germline, CDR1 is SGHTA, CDR2 FQGNSA. V lost 5 bases and J 1 base, leaving 14 bases between the germline ends. Here the CDR3 reads CASSRTAFTNTEAFF. The CDR3 region has the DNA TGTGCCAGCAGCCGGACAGCTTTTACGAACACTGAAGCTTTCTTT. Looking up the rest from reference TRBV7-2 and TRBJ1-1 gives the full variable domain: GAGVSQSPSNKVTEKGKDVELRCDPISGHTALYWYRQSLGQGLEFLIYFQGNSAPDKSGLPSDRFSAERTGGSVSTLTIQRTQQEDSAVYLCASSRTAFTNTEAFFGQGTRLTVV.

This clonotype was picked up many times. CDR3 bases: TGCGCCAGCAGCTTGGTTTATCTGGGACCAACCTACGAGCAGTACTTC. It yields the protein CASSLVYLGPTYEQYF. The chain links TRBV5-1 to TRBJ2-7; TRBD1 or TRBD2 may be the D gene (5 bases each). The length of the CDR3 is 16 residues. Germline CDR1 and CDR2: SGHRS and YFSETQ. Trimming left V 0 bases short and J 2 bases short, with 15 bases between.

Many counts were recorded for this clonotype. The V call is TRBV6-5, the J call TRBJ1-2; D is uncertain. V was clipped by 2 bases and J by 4 bases, with 8 bases between them. CDR3 length equals 13 residues. The V gene's germline CDR1 is MNHEY and CDR2 SVGAGI. CDR3 sequence (DNA): TGTGCCAGCAGTTACCGCAGCTTCTATGGCTACACCTTC. The encoded protein is CASSYRSFYGYTF.

This clonotype has at least ten counts. The chain carries TRBV5-5 and TRBJ2-7; 12 bases are shared with TRBD2. The CDR3 spans 17 residues. The junction had 5 bases not matched to a gene; V was cut back by 1 base and J by 0 bases. Germline CDR1 is SGHKS and CDR2 is YYEKEE (reference sequence). CDR3 nucleotide sequence: TGTGCCAGCAGCTTGAGAACTAGCGGGAGGAGCTCCTACGAGCAGTACTTC. Translated, it gives CASSLRTSGRSSYEQYF.

Ten or more counts support this clonotype. The chain has TRBV7-9 and TRBJ2-5, with D maybe TRBD2 (6 bases). Germline V gives CDR1 SEHNR, CDR2 FQNEAQ (reference sequence). This CDR3 spans 14 amino acids. Trimming cost V 5 bases and J 1 base, with 11 bases left between them. The CDR3 region is CASSRRGTQETQYF. CDR3 coding DNA: TGTGCCAGCAGCCGTCGGGGGACCCAAGAGACCCAGTACTTC.